The 16 T cell receptor beta chains listed next were all sequenced from one sample in a study of T cell responses to AZD1222 COVID-19 vaccine. Profiled with immunoSEQ multiplex PCR; TCRdb holds only in-frame clones, not every one. Of fewer than 200,000 clones listed, about 92% were seen once; the top ten hold about 10%. The sample in question was peripheral blood, obtained on day 0 of AZD1222 vaccination. The receptors stem from an adult in good health.

The gene calls are TRBV29-1 and TRBJ1-2; D is unresolved. This CDR3 is built from 12 residues. Trimming pared 8 bases from V and 2 bases from J, leaving 12 bases between. Germline V gives CDR1 SQVTM, CDR2 ANQGSEA. The CDR3 region is CSLRTENYGYTF. In DNA, the CDR3 is TGCAGCTTACGGACGGAGAACTATGGCTACACCTTC.

The genes are TRBV27 and TRBJ2-7; the match to TRBD1 covers 10 bases. The germline gives CDR1 MNHEY, CDR2 SMNVEV (reference sequence). There are 14 residues in the CDR3. V gave up 2 bases and J gave up 3 bases; unmatched junction bases: 1. CDR3 sequence: CASSLGTGVYEQYF. The CDR3 DNA reads TGTGCCAGCAGTTTAGGGACAGGGGTCTACGAGCAGTACTTC.

A word on this clone: At the DNA level, this CDR3 is encoded by other sequences in the same sample as well. This chain links TRBV7-8 with TRBJ1-5; D perhaps matches TRBD1 (5 bases). Trimming removed 5 bases from V and 3 bases from J, with 8 bases in between. The CDR3 extends over 13 amino acids. The V gene's germline CDR1 is SGHVS and CDR2 FQNEAQ. The CDR3 bases are TGTGCCAGCAGCCCGGGGGTCAATCAGCCCCAGCATTTT. Translation: CASSPGVNQPQHF.

V and J are TRBV30 and TRBJ1-1, with D unresolved. CDR3 length: 13 residues. V gave up 0 bases and J gave up 5 bases, with 10 bases separating them. Germline values: CDR1 GTSNPN, CDR2 SVGIG (reference sequence). The CDR3 nucleotides are TGTGCCTGGAGTGTAGGCGGGTTTACTGAAGCTTTCTTT. This translates into CAWSVGGFTEAFF.

The chain employs TRBV19 and TRBJ2-2; 13 nucleotides align to TRBD2. The CDR3 runs to 16 residues. J was trimmed by 7 bases and V by 6 bases; bases with no gene match: 8. Germline values: CDR1 LNHDA, CDR2 SQIVND (reference sequence). The DNA for the CDR3 is TGTGCCAGTAGGAGAACTAGCGGGAGGGCCGGCGGGGAGCTGTTTTTT. Translated, it gives CASRRTSGRAGGELFF.

CDR3 amino acids: CASSSDRELWYEQYF. The CDR3 nucleotides read TGTGCCAGCAGCTCGGACAGGGAGTTATGGTACGAGCAGTACTTC. The rearrangement uses TRBV6-5 and TRBJ2-7, with 8 bases lining up with TRBD1. V lost 6 bases and J lost 4; bases outside the gene matches: 11. This CDR3 has 15 residues. Germline values: CDR1 MNHEY, CDR2 SVGAGI.

The chain couples TRBV15 to TRBJ2-7; D is unresolved. This CDR3 region has 13 residues. V gave up 0 bases and J gave up 3 bases, with 6 bases separating them. CDR1 and CDR2 (germline): LNHNV, YYDKDF (reference sequence). The DNA of the CDR3 is TGTGCCACCAGCAGAGATTCCCGCTACGAGCAGTACTTC. As protein: CATSRDSRYEQYF.

CDR3 region: CASTSRRDTSEQYF. The CDR3 nucleotides are TGTGCCAGCACCTCCCGGAGGGACACCTCCGAACAGTACTTC. The chain is built from TRBV5-4 and TRBJ2-7; D assignment may be TRBD1 or TRBD2 (6 bases each). This CDR3 comprises 14 residues. Germline values: CDR1 SGHNT, CDR2 YYREEE (reference sequence). Trimming left V 6 bases short and J 10 bases short, with 23 bases between.

This clone was recorded only once. This sequence joins TRBV2 and TRBJ1-1; 8 bases agree with TRBD1. Germline V gene lookup returns CDR1 SNHLY and CDR2 FYNNEI. The CDR3 totals 13 residues. V lost 6 bases to trimming and J lost 2 bases; unmatched junction nucleotides: 2. The CDR3, as DNA: TGTGCCAGCAGGGGACAGGTTAACACTGAAGCTTTCTTT. Protein: CASRGQVNTEAFF.

The V gene is TRBV10-3, the J gene TRBJ1-3, with 7 nucleotides matching TRBD1. The CDR3 runs to 15 residues. CDR1 and CDR2 from the germline V gene are ENHRY and SYGVKD. V lost 11 bases, J lost 0 bases, and 10 bases stayed unmatched. CDR3 loop: CAVATGFSSGNTIYF. CDR3 bases: TGTGCCGTAGCGACAGGGTTCAGCTCTGGAAACACCATATATTTT.

The CDR3 sequence is CASSLVENGEKLFF. DNA for the CDR3: TGCGCCAGCAGCTTGGTAGAAAATGGAGAAAAACTGTTTTTT. This sequence joins TRBV5-1 and TRBJ1-4; D ambiguous. Germline loops: CDR1 SGHRS, CDR2 YFSETQ. With 0 bases removed from V and 8 bases from J, the gap between germline ends came to 11 bases. The CDR3 extends over 14 amino acids.

This chain connects TRBV25-1 to TRBJ1-2, with 9 nucleotides matching TRBD1. CDR1 MGHDK and CDR2 SYGVNS come from the germline V gene. V was clipped by 4 bases and J by 3 bases; unmatched bases: 9. The CDR3 is 16 amino acids. In nucleotides, the CDR3 is TGTGCCAGCAGTGCACCCGGGACAGGGACGTACTATGGCTACACCTTC. Translation: CASSAPGTGTYYGYTF.

The chain carries TRBV5-1 and TRBJ1-1; TRBD1 agrees at 10 bases. This CDR3 comprises 15 residues. The germline gives CDR1 SGHRS, CDR2 YFSETQ. The J segment lost 3 bases and the V segment lost 3 bases, leaving 5 bases of the junction unmatched. The CDR3 is CASSSDRGLDTEAFF. Written as DNA, the CDR3 is TGCGCCAGCAGCTCAGACAGGGGGCTGGACACTGAAGCTTTCTTT.

The chain recombines TRBV28 with TRBJ1-5; 9 nucleotides match TRBD1. V shed 4 bases and J 0 bases; nucleotides not matched to a gene: 10. The germline gives CDR1 MDHEN, CDR2 SYDVKM. There are 18 residues in the CDR3. This CDR3 is CASSSRGQGTYSNQPQHF. The CDR3 DNA reads as TGTGCCAGCAGTTCCCGGGGACAGGGAACATATAGCAATCAGCCCCAGCATTTT.

The rearrangement links TRBV25-1 to TRBJ1-2, with 7 bases identical to TRBD1. V trimming: 2 bases; J trimming: 1 base; junction bases outside the gene matches: 4. The CDR3 is made up of 15 amino acids. Per germline, CDR1 MGHDK and CDR2 SYGVNS. The CDR3: CASSEPGTVNYGYTF. The CDR3 DNA is TGTGCCAGCAGTGAACCTGGGACAGTTAACTATGGCTACACCTTC.

The chain couples TRBV28 to TRBJ2-7, with 7 bases that match TRBD1. The germline V gene has CDR1 MDHEN and CDR2 SYDVKM. Unmatched junction bases numbered 8, after V lost 3 bases and J lost 3 bases. CDR3 length equals 15 residues. In DNA, the CDR3 is TGTGCCAGCAGTTTCACAGGGGAATTAGACTACGAGCAGTACTTC. Its protein product is CASSFTGELDYEQYF.